These T cell receptor beta chains were read from a single sample in a study of shared clonotypes between healthy human individuals. Repertoires were generated with immunoSEQ multiplex PCR, while TCRdb's copy carries only in-frame clones and drops some. The sample lists 2 million to 2.5 million clones; approximately 90% were seen once. Source material: naive CD4+ T cells from PBMCs. These receptor sequences come from a man between 18 and 35 years old in good health. Some clones in this sample may be carry-over from other donors' samples. Each CDR3 is given with its conserved first and last residue. D genes are given only for firm matches. The size field is filled for only some rows; it gives once, few, many or a size class.

d_call	v_call	clone_size	j_call	cdr3_aa	cdr3_nt
.	TRBV7-3	few	TRBJ1-5	CASSRDSNQPQHF	TGTGCCAGCAGCCGAGATAGCAATCAGCCCCAGCATTTT
TRBD1	TRBV2	.	TRBJ1-2	CASSALTGIGYTF	TGTGCCAGCAGTGCCTTGACAGGGATTGGCTACACCTTC
.	TRBV7-2	.	TRBJ2-7	CASSLAHGLSDEQYF	TGTGCCAGCAGCTTAGCGCATGGACTCAGCGACGAGCAGTACTTC
TRBD1	TRBV19	.	TRBJ1-1	CASSIHGTGEAFF	TGTGCCAGTAGTATCCATGGGACAGGAGAAGCTTTCTTT
.	TRBV19	few	TRBJ1-5	CASADSGNQPQHF	TGTGCCAGTGCCGACAGCGGCAATCAGCCCCAGCATTTT
.	TRBV27	.	TRBJ1-2	CASMRTSGYGYTF	TGTGCCAGCATGAGGACCTCCGGTTATGGCTACACCTTC
.	TRBV5-1	.	TRBJ1-2	CASSLGGTYGYTF	TGCGCCAGTTCTCTCGGGGGAACGTATGGCTACACCTTC
.	TRBV6-5	.	TRBJ1-1	CASRQGTEAFF	TGTGCCAGCAGACAGGGCACTGAAGCTTTCTTT
.	TRBV27	once	TRBJ1-2	CASSHDRSWGYTF	TGTGCCAGCAGCCACGACCGGTCATGGGGCTACACCTTC
.	TRBV13	few	TRBJ1-2	CASSTTYYGYTF	TGTGCCAGCAGCACGACGTACTATGGCTACACCTTC
.	TRBV29-1	.	TRBJ2-3	CSAATWASTPTDTQYF	TGCAGCGCCGCCACCTGGGCTTCGACGCCCACAGATACGCAGTATTTT
TRBD1	TRBV27	.	TRBJ2-4	CASSSGQVLGNIQYF	TGTGCCAGCAGTTCTGGACAGGTCCTGGGGAACATTCAGTACTTC
TRBD1	TRBV11-2	.	TRBJ2-7	CASSRQGPYEQYF	TGTGCCAGCAGCCGACAGGGTCCCTACGAGCAGTACTTC
TRBD1	TRBV10-3	.	TRBJ1-2	CAISDLGQGRGYTF	TGTGCCATCAGTGATCTTGGACAGGGGAGAGGCTACACCTTC
TRBD2	TRBV5-1	.	TRBJ2-1	CASSQSGKNEQFF	TGCGCCAGCAGCCAAAGCGGGAAGAATGAGCAGTTCTTC
.	TRBV7-2	.	TRBJ2-7	CASSRRGQDGPHEQYF	TGTGCCAGCAGCCGCCGCGGCCAGGACGGGCCTCACGAGCAGTACTTC
.	TRBV5-1	.	TRBJ2-7	CASTQRAGSYEQYF	TGCGCCAGCACCCAGAGAGCAGGATCCTACGAGCAGTACTTC
TRBD1	TRBV5-1	.	TRBJ1-2	CASSYLTGMNYGYTF	TGCGCCAGCAGCTACTTGACAGGGATGAACTATGGCTACACCTTC